These 5 T cell receptor beta chains originate from one sample sequenced in a study of post-analysis software for immune sequencing data. Libraries were made from TCR beta cDNA, and they carried unique molecular identifiers. TCRdb re-derived calls from the PCR reads in MiXCR, one entry per CDR3 protein. The sample holds 750,000 to 950,000 distinct CDR3 sequences, more than 45% seen once. Notes on the study in general: With TRBV5-6, TRBV5-1 and TRBV20-1 included, 4 to 6 TRBV segments were more frequent in patients than in controls.

Their recognized antigens are unknown. Sequenced: blood. These receptors were collected from a girl aged 10-17 years with multiple sclerosis.

The chain is built from TRBV6-6 and TRBJ2-7; no definite D call. V gave up 5 bases and J gave up 2 bases, with 10 bases separating them. Germline CDR1 is MNHNY and CDR2 is SVGAGI (reference sequence). The length of the CDR3 is 13 residues. Written as DNA, the CDR3 is TGTGCCAGCAGTCTCCTAGAGACCTACGAGCAGTACTTC. Amino acids: CASSLLETYEQYF.

The J gene is TRBJ2-5, the V gene TRBV7-2; D remains ambiguous. V was pared by 0 bases and J by 5 bases, with 19 bases between. The germline V gene encodes CDR1 SGHTA and CDR2 FQGNSA. This CDR3 contains 17 residues. CDR3 region: CASSLAGSGLIGETQYF. CDR3 coding DNA: TGTGCCAGCAGCTTAGCGGGCAGTGGCCTCATTGGGGAGACCCAGTACTTC.

This chain joins TRBV20-1 and TRBJ1-2, with D uncertain. The germline V and J ends were trimmed by 3 bases and 1 base, with 12 bases remaining between them. Germline CDR1 is DFQATT and CDR2 is SNEGSKA (reference sequence). This CDR3 is 14 amino acids long. CDR3 residues: CSASLLTSNYGYTF. Written as DNA, the CDR3 is TGCAGTGCTAGTCTCCTCACAAGTAACTATGGCTACACCTTC.

The J gene is TRBJ1-2, the V gene TRBV7-9; 8 nucleotides match TRBD1. J lost 3 bases, V lost 6 bases, and 12 bases had no gene match. This CDR3 spans 16 amino acids. The germline CDR1 and CDR2 sequences are SEHNR and FQNEAQ (reference sequence). The CDR3 loop is CASRSSGQGHYYGYTF. DNA for the CDR3: TGTGCCAGCAGGAGTAGCGGACAGGGACATTACTATGGCTACACCTTC.

The genes are TRBV20-1 and TRBJ1-2, with 7 bases aligning to TRBD1. The germline V gene encodes CDR1 DFQATT and CDR2 SNEGSKA (reference sequence). The J segment lost 1 base and the V segment lost 5 bases, leaving 1 base of the junction unmatched. The CDR3 has 12 amino acids. Here the CDR3 reads CSAGQDNYGYTF. CDR3 DNA: TGCAGTGCTGGACAGGATAACTATGGCTACACCTTC.